The 30 T cell receptor beta chains reported below all come from one sample, sequenced in a study of shared clonotypes between healthy human individuals (dated by TCRdb to 2020 to 2021). CD8 naive samples were CD45RO-negative cells positively selected for CCR7, giving a CD45RA+CCR7+ population that excluded TemRA cells. The method behind the library was the immunoSEQ multiplex PCR assay. In TCRdb, the immuneACCESS table is reduced to in-frame sequences with V and J assigned. These tables do not hold every clone; where another copy was compared, an unresolved V gene accounts for under half, and the others remain unexplained. Across this sample there are about 800,000 clones, with 90% to 97% seen only once. The ten largest make up less than 0.25% of the sample. The sample was naive CD8+ T cells sorted from blood. The cell subset or site label, read with the paper, signifies: CD45RA+CCR7+. These receptors came from a man between 25 and 39 years old in good health.

The gene calls are TRBV29-1 and TRBJ1-2, with TRBD1 as a possible D gene (5 bases). Germline V gene data show CDR1 as SQVTM and CDR2 as ANQGSEA. Trimming cost V 0 bases and J 6 bases, with 11 bases left between them. This CDR3 has 13 amino acids. CDR3 residues: CSVEDSATDGYTF. CDR3 DNA sequence: TGCAGCGTTGAAGATTCGGCGACAGATGGCTACACCTTC.

The CDR3 spells CASSYGTGTDTQYF. CDR3 DNA: TGTGCCAGCAGCTATGGGACAGGCACAGATACGCAGTATTTT. V usage is TRBV5-6 and J usage is TRBJ2-3; 7 nucleotides agree with TRBD1. CDR3 length equals 14 residues. The V gene's germline CDR1 is SGHDT and CDR2 YYEEEE. With 3 bases clipped from V and 1 base from J, the junction kept 2 bases outside the gene matches.

V usage is TRBV5-5 and J usage is TRBJ2-7; D unresolved. Germline CDR1 is SGHKS and CDR2 is YYEKEE (reference sequence). V was clipped by 0 bases and J by 2 bases, with 9 bases between them. The CDR3 contains 14 residues. The CDR3 nucleotides are TGTGCCAGCAGCTTGGGGTATGGTACCTACGAGCAGTACTTC. It is translated as CASSLGYGTYEQYF. The whole variable domain, remainder taken from reference TRBV5-5 and TRBJ2-7, is DAGVTQSPTHLIKTRGQQVTLRCSPISGHKSVSWYQQVLGQGPQFIFQYYEKEERGRGNFPDRFSARQFPNYSSELNVNALLLGDSALYLCASSLGYGTYEQYFGPGTRLTVT.

This rearrangement joins TRBV13 to TRBJ1-2, with 10 positions matching TRBD1. Germline V gene sequence: CDR1 PRHDT, CDR2 FYEKMQ (reference sequence). This CDR3 spans 15 amino acids. Trimming removed 3 bases from V and 6 bases from J; junction bases left unmatched: 7. In DNA form, the CDR3 reads TGTGCCAGCAGCTTTGACGGGACAGGGGCGCATGGCTACACCTTC. Translation: CASSFDGTGAHGYTF.

The chain is built from TRBV11-2 and TRBJ2-1, with TRBD2 matching 7 bases. Germline lookup yields CDR1 SGHAT and CDR2 FQNNGV. The ends lost 4 bases at V and 4 bases at J; junction bases unmatched: 7. The CDR3 has 15 amino acids. CDR3 loop: CASSWEAGFYNEQFF. The CDR3, as DNA: TGTGCCAGCAGCTGGGAAGCGGGGTTTTACAATGAGCAGTTCTTC.

The chain is built from TRBV10-3 and TRBJ2-7; TRBD2 aligns across 7 bases. Germline lookup yields CDR1 ENHRY and CDR2 SYGVKD. The CDR3 has 16 residues. J was trimmed by 0 bases and V by 2 bases; bases with no gene match: 7. CDR3 region: CAISEPTSSNSYEQYF. CDR3 DNA sequence: TGTGCCATCAGTGAGCCGACTAGCAGTAACTCCTACGAGCAGTACTTC.

The chain couples TRBV7-6 to TRBJ2-1; maybe TRBD2 (5 bases). CDR1 is SGHVS, CDR2 FNYEAQ, per germline. This CDR3 spans 14 amino acids. V was trimmed by 1 base and J by 10 bases, leaving 14 bases between them. CDR3 residues: CASSLGLASREQFF. CDR3 DNA sequence: TGTGCCAGCAGCTTAGGGCTAGCCTCCCGCGAGCAGTTCTTC. Drawing the rest from reference TRBV7-6 and TRBJ2-1, the complete variable domain is GAGVSQSPRYKVTKRGQDVALRCDPISGHVSLYWYRQALGQGPEFLTYFNYEAQQDKSGLPNDRFSAERPEGSISTLTIQRTEQRDSAMYRCASSLGLASREQFFGPGTRLTVL.

This chain joins TRBV11-2 and TRBJ2-2; 9 bases line up with TRBD2. CDR3 size: 16 residues. J lost 6 bases, V lost 0 bases, and 5 bases had no gene match. Germline V CDR1 and CDR2: SGHAT, FQNNGV. The CDR3 loop is CASSLEASGIPGELFF. CDR3 nucleotides: TGTGCCAGCAGCTTAGAGGCTAGCGGGATTCCCGGGGAGCTGTTTTTT.

The genes are TRBV29-1 and TRBJ2-5, with TRBD1 matching over 7 bases. The CDR3 totals 13 residues. CDR1 and CDR2 (germline): SQVTM, ANQGSEA. Trimming took 7 bases from V and 7 from J; bases not matched to a gene: 12. The CDR3 sequence: CSGRQGETRTQYF. The CDR3 region has the DNA TGCAGCGGTCGGCAGGGGGAGACTCGGACCCAGTACTTC.

The genes are TRBV5-6 and TRBJ2-5; D gene ambiguous. Germline V gene data show CDR1 as SGHDT and CDR2 as YYEEEE. The CDR3 runs to 12 residues. V was trimmed by 3 bases and J by 3 bases, leaving 6 bases between them. DNA for the CDR3: TGTGCCAGCAGCTATGTGGAAGAGACCCAGTACTTC. It encodes CASSYVEETQYF.

This chain links TRBV13 with TRBJ1-1; TRBD1 aligns across 7 bases. The V and J ends lost 5 bases and 2 bases, in that order; junction bases with no gene match: 8. The CDR3 runs 15 residues. Looked up from germline, CDR1 is PRHDT and CDR2 is FYEKMQ (reference sequence). The CDR3 loop is CASSTSGQLNTEAFF. CDR3 bases: TGTGCCAGCAGCACGTCGGGACAGCTCAACACTGAAGCTTTCTTT.

The rearrangement uses TRBV15 and TRBJ2-1; maybe TRBD2 (6 bases). The ends were cut back, 5 bases at V and 4 bases at J, with 12 bases in the middle. The germline V gene encodes CDR1 LNHNV and CDR2 YYDKDF (reference sequence). The CDR3 consists of 14 residues. CDR3 loop: CATSLGGTYNEQFF. CDR3 sequence (DNA): TGTGCCACCAGCCTCGGGGGAACATACAATGAGCAGTTCTTC.

V usage is TRBV15 and J usage is TRBJ2-5, with D perhaps matching TRBD1 (6 bases). The germline gives CDR1 LNHNV, CDR2 YYDKDF (reference sequence). V was pared by 1 base and J by 5 bases, with 11 bases between. The CDR3 extends over 14 amino acids. The CDR3 spells CATSRVLGAETQYF. The CDR3 bases are TGTGCCACCAGCAGAGTTTTGGGGGCGGAGACCCAGTACTTC.

The sample holds one count of this clone. This sequence joins TRBV4-3 and TRBJ1-2; D possibly corresponds to TRBD1 (6 bases). The V and J ends lost 3 bases and 8 bases respectively, with 22 bases between them. The CDR3 is 16 residues long. Germline V gene data show CDR1 as LGHNA and CDR2 as YSLEER. This CDR3 is CASSHPGVDRSEGYTF. CDR3 coding DNA: TGCGCCAGCAGCCACCCTGGGGTTGACAGGTCAGAGGGCTACACCTTC.

J is TRBJ2-7 and V is TRBV27; D is tentatively TRBD1 or TRBD2 (5 bases each). Trimming took 4 bases from V and 5 from J, leaving 15 bases between them. In germline, CDR1 is MNHEY, CDR2 SMNVEV (reference sequence). CDR3 length: 14 residues. The CDR3 nucleotides are TGTGCCAGCAGTTCCCCGGGACCCCACCACGAGCAGTACTTC. Its translation is CASSSPGPHHEQYF.

This clone was seen just once. J is TRBJ2-1 and V is TRBV4-3; no clear D. Trimming pared 3 bases from V and 4 bases from J, leaving 13 bases between. In germline, CDR1 is LGHNA, CDR2 YSLEER. This CDR3 has 15 residues. The CDR3 region is CASSHSFFGYNEQFF. CDR3 coding DNA: TGCGCCAGCAGCCACTCATTTTTCGGATACAATGAGCAGTTCTTC.

The chain combines TRBV27 with TRBJ2-7; 11 nucleotides agree with TRBD2. The trim removed 5 bases at V and 6 bases at J, leaving 12 bases unmatched. In germline, CDR1 is MNHEY, CDR2 SMNVEV (reference sequence). This CDR3 has 16 residues. CDR3 sequence reads: CASSPVLAGGPVEQYF. The CDR3, as DNA: TGTGCCAGCAGTCCAGTCTTAGCGGGAGGGCCGGTCGAGCAGTACTTC.

The chain employs TRBV7-9 and TRBJ1-2; TRBD1 is a possible D gene (5 bases). Deletions cut 1 base from V and 4 bases from J, with 19 bases between. The CDR3 totals 17 residues. Germline assignment: CDR1 SEHNR and CDR2 FQNEAQ (reference sequence). DNA for the CDR3: TGTGCCAGCAGCTTAGGGAACCAGGGTCTAAATCCCTATGGCTACACCTTC. Residues: CASSLGNQGLNPYGYTF.

The rearrangement joins TRBV6-1 to TRBJ1-5; 8 nucleotides align to TRBD1. Germline values: CDR1 MNHNS, CDR2 SASEGT. The CDR3 loop spans 16 amino acids. V lost 0 bases and J lost 4; bases outside the gene matches: 5. The CDR3 loop reads CASSEARTGNNQPQHF. The CDR3 DNA is TGTGCCAGCAGTGAAGCTAGGACAGGGAATAATCAGCCCCAGCATTTT.

The V call is TRBV7-2, the J call TRBJ2-1, with 7 bases fitting TRBD2. The V gene's germline CDR1 is SGHTA and CDR2 FQGNSA. The CDR3 spans 14 residues. J gave up 6 bases and V 9 bases, and 11 bases lay outside the gene matches. The CDR3 sequence is CASPTGRELNEQFF. The DNA for the CDR3 is TGTGCCAGTCCTACGGGGCGGGAGCTCAATGAGCAGTTCTTC. Combining the CDR3 with reference TRBV7-2 and TRBJ2-1 gives the whole variable domain GAGVSQSPSNKVTEKGKDVELRCDPISGHTALYWYRQSLGQGLEFLIYFQGNSAPDKSGLPSDRFSAERTGGSVSTLTIQRTQQEDSAVYLCASPTGRELNEQFFGPGTRLTVL.

The chain joins TRBV27 to TRBJ2-1, with 12 positions matching TRBD2. The V gene end was trimmed by 5 bases and the J gene end by 8 bases; junction bases not matched to a gene: 4. The CDR3 sequence is 14 residues long. The germline gives CDR1 MNHEY, CDR2 SMNVEV (reference sequence). The CDR3 coding sequence is TGTGCCAGCAGTCACCTAGCGGGGGGGCATGAGCAGTTCTTC. Protein sequence: CASSHLAGGHEQFF.

This chain connects TRBV7-9 to TRBJ1-1; D possibly corresponds to TRBD1 (5 bases). The CDR3 is 11 amino acids. The V gene lost 5 bases and the J gene lost 11 bases, with 12 bases spanning the gap. Germline CDR1 and CDR2: SEHNR and FQNEAQ (reference sequence). The CDR3 nucleotides read TGTGCCAGCAGCCCGTGGGGGTATGCTTTCTTT. Translation: CASSPWGYAFF.

The rearrangement links TRBV19 to TRBJ2-7; D might be TRBD2 (6 bases). This CDR3 region has 14 residues. CDR1 LNHDA and CDR2 SQIVND come from the germline V gene (reference sequence). V shed 4 bases and J shed 2 bases, with 12 bases lying between them. The CDR3 here is CASSRGTETYEQYF. CDR3 nucleotides: TGTGCCAGTAGTAGAGGGACTGAGACCTACGAGCAGTACTTC.

This clone has only one observation. The genes are TRBV10-3 and TRBJ2-3; no clear D. CDR3 length: 15 amino acids. Between the trimmed V and J ends, which lost 7 bases and 4 bases, there was a span of 18 bases. Germline values: CDR1 ENHRY, CDR2 SYGVKD. CDR3 in amino acids: CAIKKQDWDPDTQYF. CDR3 nucleotide sequence: TGTGCCATCAAGAAGCAGGATTGGGATCCAGATACGCAGTATTTT.

V is TRBV19 and J is TRBJ2-7; D not certain. Germline V gives CDR1 LNHDA, CDR2 SQIVND (reference sequence). Between the trimmed V and J ends, which lost 3 bases and 4 bases, there was a span of 13 bases. The CDR3 sequence is 14 residues long. CDR3 protein: CASSMERNDYEQYF. The CDR3, as DNA: TGTGCCAGTAGTATGGAACGGAACGATTACGAGCAGTACTTC.

The chain has TRBV9 and TRBJ2-3, with 7 positions matching TRBD2. The CDR3 is 16 amino acids. After removal of 4 bases from V and 5 bases from J, the junction contained 13 bases not matched to a gene. The germline V gene has CDR1 SGDLS and CDR2 YYNGEE. CDR3 amino acids: CASSPRGREHVDTQYF. The CDR3 DNA follows: TGTGCCAGCAGCCCCCGCGGGAGAGAACATGTAGATACGCAGTATTTT.

The chain links TRBV7-2 to TRBJ2-2; tentative D call: TRBD1 (6 bases). This CDR3 has 15 amino acids. CDR1 and CDR2 (germline): SGHTA, FQGNSA. The V gene lost 3 bases and the J gene lost 0 bases, with 8 bases spanning the gap. DNA of the CDR3: TGTGCCAGCAGCTTCGGACAGACGAACACCGGGGAGCTGTTTTTT. Residues: CASSFGQTNTGELFF.

This chain links TRBV9 with TRBJ2-1; 7 nucleotides match TRBD2. With V trimmed by 2 bases and J by 5 bases, 7 bases remained unmatched. Per germline, CDR1 SGDLS and CDR2 YYNGEE. CDR3 length equals 15 residues. CDR3 in DNA: TGTGCCAGCAGCGTCGGGGGGTCCAGCAACAATGAGCAGTTCTTC. Its translation: CASSVGGSSNNEQFF.

This clone appeared a single time. The chain uses TRBV27 and TRBJ2-1; 11 nucleotides match TRBD2. The junction had 16 bases not matched to a gene; V was cut back by 4 bases and J by 8 bases. Germline V gene lookup returns CDR1 MNHEY and CDR2 SMNVEV (reference sequence). This CDR3 is 18 amino acids long. The DNA for the CDR3 is TGTGCCAGCAGTTCTGTTAGGGAGGCTAGCGGGAGGAACGATGAGCAGTTCTTC. Translation gives CASSSVREASGRNDEQFF.

The chain uses TRBV7-9 and TRBJ2-7, with 10 positions matching TRBD2. The CDR3 contains 16 residues. The ends lost 4 bases at V and 5 bases at J; junction bases unmatched: 11. Germline values: CDR1 SEHNR, CDR2 FQNEAQ (reference sequence). CDR3 residues: CASSYAGLASPDEQYF. CDR3 nucleotides: TGTGCCAGCAGCTACGCGGGACTAGCGTCGCCTGACGAGCAGTACTTC.